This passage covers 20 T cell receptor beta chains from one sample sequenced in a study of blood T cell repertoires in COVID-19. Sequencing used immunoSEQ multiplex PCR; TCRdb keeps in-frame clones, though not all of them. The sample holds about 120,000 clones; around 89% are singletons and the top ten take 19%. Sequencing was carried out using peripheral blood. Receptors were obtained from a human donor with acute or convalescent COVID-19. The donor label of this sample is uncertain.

CDR3 protein: CASSQGLRPVTQYF. The DNA for the CDR3 is TGTGCCAGCAGCCAGGGCCTACGGCCCGTCACGCAGTATTTT. The chain recombines TRBV7-9 with TRBJ2-3; tentatively, D is TRBD1 (5 bases). Germline CDR1 is SEHNR and CDR2 is FQNEAQ (reference sequence). This CDR3 spans 14 amino acids. V was cut by 5 bases and J by 9 bases, with 18 bases left in between. The whole variable domain, remainder taken from reference TRBV7-9 and TRBJ2-3, is DTGVSQNPRHKITKRGQNVTFRCDPISEHNRLYWYRQTLGQGPEFLTYFQNEAQLEKSRLLSDRFSAERPKGSFSTLEIQRTEQGDSAMYLCASSQGLRPVTQYFGPGTRLTVL.

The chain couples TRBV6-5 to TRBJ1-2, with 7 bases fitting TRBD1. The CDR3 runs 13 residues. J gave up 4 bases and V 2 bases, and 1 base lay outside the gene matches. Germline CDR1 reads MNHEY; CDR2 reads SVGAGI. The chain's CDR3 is CASSYRDSYGYTF. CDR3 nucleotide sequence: TGTGCCAGCAGTTACAGGGACAGCTATGGCTACACCTTC.

CDR3 amino acids: CASSLGIDYGYTF. CDR3 sequence (DNA): TGTGCCAGCAGTTTGGGCATAGACTATGGCTACACCTTC. The chain couples TRBV28 to TRBJ1-2; D not certain. Trimming took off 3 bases at V and 3 bases at J, with 8 bases between the two ends. Germline V gives CDR1 MDHEN, CDR2 SYDVKM. The CDR3 is 13 residues long.

CDR3: CASSEAGGYSDTQYF. CDR3 DNA sequence: TGTGCCAGCAGTGAAGCTGGGGGGTACTCAGATACGCAGTATTTT. This sequence joins TRBV6-4 and TRBJ2-3, with D maybe TRBD2 (6 bases). Germline assignment: CDR1 MRHNA and CDR2 SNTAGT. V was clipped by 3 bases and J by 4 bases, with 14 bases between them. The CDR3 runs to 15 residues.

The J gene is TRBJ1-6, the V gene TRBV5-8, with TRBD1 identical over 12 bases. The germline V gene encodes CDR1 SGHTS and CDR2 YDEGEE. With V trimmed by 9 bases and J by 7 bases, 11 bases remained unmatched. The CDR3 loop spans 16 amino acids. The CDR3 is CATLGQGAHWNSPLHF. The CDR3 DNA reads TGTGCCACCCTGGGACAGGGGGCTCATTGGAATTCACCCCTCCACTTT.

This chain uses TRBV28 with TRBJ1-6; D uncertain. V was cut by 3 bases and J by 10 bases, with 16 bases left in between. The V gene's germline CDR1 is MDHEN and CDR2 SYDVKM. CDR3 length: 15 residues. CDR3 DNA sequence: TGTGCCAGCAGTTTGTGGGGAGGCGCATTGTCACCCCTCCACTTT. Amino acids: CASSLWGGALSPLHF.

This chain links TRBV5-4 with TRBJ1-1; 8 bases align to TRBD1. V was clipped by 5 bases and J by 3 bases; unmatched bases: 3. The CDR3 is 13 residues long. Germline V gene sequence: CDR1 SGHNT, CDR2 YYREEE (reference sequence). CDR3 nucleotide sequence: TGTGCCAGCAGGACAGGGGCCGACACTGAAGCTTTCTTT. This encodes CASRTGADTEAFF.

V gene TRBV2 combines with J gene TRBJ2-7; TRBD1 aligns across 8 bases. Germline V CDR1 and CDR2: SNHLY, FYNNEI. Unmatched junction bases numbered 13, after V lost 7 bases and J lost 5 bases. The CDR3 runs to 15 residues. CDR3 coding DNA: TGTGCCAGCACAGGGTCCGGACAGGGTTGGGACGAGCAGTACTTC. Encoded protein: CASTGSGQGWDEQYF.

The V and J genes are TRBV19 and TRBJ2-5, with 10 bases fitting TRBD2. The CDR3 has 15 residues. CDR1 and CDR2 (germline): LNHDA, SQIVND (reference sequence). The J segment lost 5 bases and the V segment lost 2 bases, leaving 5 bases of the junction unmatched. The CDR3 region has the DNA TGTGCCAGTAGTATAAGCGGGGGGGCCTGGGAGACCCAGTACTTC. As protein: CASSISGGAWETQYF.

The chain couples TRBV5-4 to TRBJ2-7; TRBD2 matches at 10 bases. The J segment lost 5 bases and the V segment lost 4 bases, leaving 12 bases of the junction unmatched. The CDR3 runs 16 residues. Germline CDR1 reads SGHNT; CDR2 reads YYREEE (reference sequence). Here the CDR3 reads CASSPGTSGNFHEQYF. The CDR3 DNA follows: TGTGCCAGCAGCCCGGGAACTAGCGGGAATTTCCACGAGCAGTACTTC.

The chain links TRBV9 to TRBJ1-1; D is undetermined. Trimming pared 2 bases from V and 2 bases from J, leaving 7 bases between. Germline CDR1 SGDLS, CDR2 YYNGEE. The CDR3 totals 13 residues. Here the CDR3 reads CASSVTFNTEAFF. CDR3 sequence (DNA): TGTGCCAGCAGCGTGACATTTAACACTGAAGCTTTCTTT.

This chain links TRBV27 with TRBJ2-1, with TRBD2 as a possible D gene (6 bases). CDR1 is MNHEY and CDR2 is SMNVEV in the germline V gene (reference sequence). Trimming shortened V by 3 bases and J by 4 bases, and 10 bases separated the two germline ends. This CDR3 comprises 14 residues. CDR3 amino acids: CASSFDGGYNEQFF. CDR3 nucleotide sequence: TGTGCCAGCAGTTTTGACGGAGGGTACAATGAGCAGTTCTTC.

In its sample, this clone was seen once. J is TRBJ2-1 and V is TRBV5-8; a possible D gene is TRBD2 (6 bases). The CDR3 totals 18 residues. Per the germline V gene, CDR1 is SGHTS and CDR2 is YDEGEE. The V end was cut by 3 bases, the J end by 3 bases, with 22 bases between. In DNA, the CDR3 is TGTGCCAGCAGCTCAGATGGGCACCTACGGAGGGGCTACAATGAGCAGTTCTTC. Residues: CASSSDGHLRRGYNEQFF.

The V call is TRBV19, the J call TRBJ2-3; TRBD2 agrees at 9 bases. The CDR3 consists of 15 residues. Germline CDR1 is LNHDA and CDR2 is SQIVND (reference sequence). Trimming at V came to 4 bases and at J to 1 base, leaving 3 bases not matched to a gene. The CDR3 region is CASSTRTSGTDTQYF. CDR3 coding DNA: TGTGCCAGTAGTACGCGGACTAGCGGCACAGATACGCAGTATTTT.

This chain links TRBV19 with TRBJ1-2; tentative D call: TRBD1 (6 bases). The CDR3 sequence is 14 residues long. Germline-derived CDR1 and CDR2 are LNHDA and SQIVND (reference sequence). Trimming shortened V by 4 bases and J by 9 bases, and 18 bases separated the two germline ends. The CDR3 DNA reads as TGTGCCAGTAGTAAGTCGTCGGGGGGCACTCGCTACACCTTC. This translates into CASSKSSGGTRYTF.

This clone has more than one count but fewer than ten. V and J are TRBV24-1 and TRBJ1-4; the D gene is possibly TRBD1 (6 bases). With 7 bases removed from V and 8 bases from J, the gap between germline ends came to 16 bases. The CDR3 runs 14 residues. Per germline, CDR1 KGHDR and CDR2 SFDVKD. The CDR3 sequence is CATSETGAGEKLFF. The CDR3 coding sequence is TGTGCCACCAGCGAGACAGGCGCTGGGGAAAAACTGTTTTTT.

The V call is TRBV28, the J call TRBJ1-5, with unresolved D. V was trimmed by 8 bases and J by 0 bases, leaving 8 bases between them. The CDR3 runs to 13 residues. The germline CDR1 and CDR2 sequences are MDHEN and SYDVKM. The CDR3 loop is CASGQVSNQPQHF. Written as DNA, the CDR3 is TGTGCCAGCGGCCAAGTTAGCAATCAGCCCCAGCATTTT.

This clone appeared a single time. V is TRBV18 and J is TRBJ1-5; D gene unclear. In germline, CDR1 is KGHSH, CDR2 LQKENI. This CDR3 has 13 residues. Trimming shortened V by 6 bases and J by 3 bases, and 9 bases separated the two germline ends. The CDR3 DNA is TGTGCCAGCTCCTTCGAGGTCAATCAGCCCCAGCATTTT. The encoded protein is CASSFEVNQPQHF. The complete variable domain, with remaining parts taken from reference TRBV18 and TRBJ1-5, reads NAGVMQNPRHLVRRRGQEARLRCSPMKGHSHVYWYRQLPEEGLKFMVYLQKENIIDESGMPKERFSAEFPKEGPSILRIQQVVRGDSAAYFCASSFEVNQPQHFGDGTRLSIL.

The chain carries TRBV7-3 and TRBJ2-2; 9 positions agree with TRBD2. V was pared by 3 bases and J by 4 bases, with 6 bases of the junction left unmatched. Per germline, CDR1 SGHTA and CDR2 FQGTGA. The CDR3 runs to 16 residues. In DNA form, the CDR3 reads TGTGCCAGCAGCTTTATCGCTAGCGGGGTCACCGGGGAGCTGTTTTTT. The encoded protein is CASSFIASGVTGELFF.

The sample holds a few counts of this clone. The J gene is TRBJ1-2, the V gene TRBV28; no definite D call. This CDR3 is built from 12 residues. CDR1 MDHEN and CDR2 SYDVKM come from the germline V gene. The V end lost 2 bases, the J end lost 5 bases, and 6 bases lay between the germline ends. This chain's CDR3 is CASSLPRYGYTF. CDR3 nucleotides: TGTGCCAGCAGTTTACCTAGGTATGGCTACACCTTC.